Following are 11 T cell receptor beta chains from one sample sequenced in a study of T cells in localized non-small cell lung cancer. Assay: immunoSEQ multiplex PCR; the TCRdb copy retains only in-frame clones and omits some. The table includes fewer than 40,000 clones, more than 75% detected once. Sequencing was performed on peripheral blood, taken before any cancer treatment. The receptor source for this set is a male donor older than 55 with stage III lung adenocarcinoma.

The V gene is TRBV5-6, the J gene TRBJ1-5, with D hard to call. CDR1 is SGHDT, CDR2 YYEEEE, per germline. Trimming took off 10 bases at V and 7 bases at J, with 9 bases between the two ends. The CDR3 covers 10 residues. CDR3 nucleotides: TGTGCCCCCAACCAGCAGCCCCAGCATTTT. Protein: CAPNQQPQHF.

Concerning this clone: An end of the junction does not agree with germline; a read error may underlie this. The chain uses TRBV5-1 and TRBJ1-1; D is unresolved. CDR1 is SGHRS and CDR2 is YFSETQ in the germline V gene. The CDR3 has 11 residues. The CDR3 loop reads CASSLNSEAFF. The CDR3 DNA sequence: TGCGCCAGCAGCTTGAACAGTGAAGCTTTCTTT.

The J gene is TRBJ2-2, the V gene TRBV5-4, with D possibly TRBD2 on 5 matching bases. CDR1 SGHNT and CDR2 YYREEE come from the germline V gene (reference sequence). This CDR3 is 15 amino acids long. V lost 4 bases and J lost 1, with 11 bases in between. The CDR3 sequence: CASSEGWMNTGELFF. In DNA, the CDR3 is TGTGCCAGCAGCGAGGGTTGGATGAACACCGGGGAGCTGTTTTTT. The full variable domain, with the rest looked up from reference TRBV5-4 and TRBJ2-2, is ETGVTQSPTHLIKTRGQQVTLRCSSQSGHNTVSWYQQALGQGPQFIFQYYREEENGRGNFPPRFSGLQFPNYSSELNVNALELDDSALYLCASSEGWMNTGELFFGEGSRLTVL.

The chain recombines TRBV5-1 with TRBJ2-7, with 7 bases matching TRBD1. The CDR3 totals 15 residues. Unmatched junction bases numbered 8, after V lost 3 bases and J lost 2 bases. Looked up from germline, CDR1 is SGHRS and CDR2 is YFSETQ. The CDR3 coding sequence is TGCGCCAGCAGCTCAGCCGGGACAGCCCCCTACGAGCAGTACTTC. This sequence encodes CASSSAGTAPYEQYF.

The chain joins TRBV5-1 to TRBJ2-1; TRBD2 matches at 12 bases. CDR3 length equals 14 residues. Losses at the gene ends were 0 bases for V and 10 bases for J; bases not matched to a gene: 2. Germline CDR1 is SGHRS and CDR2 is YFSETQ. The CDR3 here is CASSLGGLAGEQFF. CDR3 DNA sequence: TGCGCCAGCAGCTTGGGTGGACTAGCGGGAGAGCAGTTCTTC. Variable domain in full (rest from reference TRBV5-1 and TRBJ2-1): KAGVTQTPRYLIKTRGQQVTLSCSPISGHRSVSWYQQTPGQGLQFLFEYFSETQRNKGNFPGRFSGRQFSNSRSEMNVSTLELGDSALYLCASSLGGLAGEQFFGPGTRLTVL.

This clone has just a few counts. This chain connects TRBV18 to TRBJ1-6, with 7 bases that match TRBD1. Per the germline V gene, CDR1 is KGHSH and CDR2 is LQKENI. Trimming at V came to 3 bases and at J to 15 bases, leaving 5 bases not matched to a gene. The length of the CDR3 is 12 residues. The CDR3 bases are TGTGCCAGCTCACCGACAGGGAATCTCCTCCACTTT. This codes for CASSPTGNLLHF. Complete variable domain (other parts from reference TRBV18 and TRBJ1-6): NAGVMQNPRHLVRRRGQEARLRCSPMKGHSHVYWYRQLPEEGLKFMVYLQKENIIDESGMPKERFSAEFPKEGPSILRIQQVVRGDSAAYFCASSPTGNLLHFGNGTRLTVT.

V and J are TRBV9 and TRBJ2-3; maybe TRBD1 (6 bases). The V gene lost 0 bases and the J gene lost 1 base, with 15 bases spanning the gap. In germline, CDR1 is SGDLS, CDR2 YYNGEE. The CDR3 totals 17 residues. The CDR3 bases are TGTGCCAGCAGCGTAGGAGTCTCCAGGGGCCGCACAGATACGCAGTATTTT. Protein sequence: CASSVGVSRGRTDTQYF.

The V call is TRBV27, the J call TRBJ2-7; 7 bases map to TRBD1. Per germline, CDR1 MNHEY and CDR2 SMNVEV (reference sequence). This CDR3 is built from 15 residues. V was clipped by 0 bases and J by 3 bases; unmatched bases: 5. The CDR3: CASSLSPTGDYEQYF. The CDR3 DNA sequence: TGTGCCAGCAGTTTATCCCCCACAGGGGACTACGAGCAGTACTTC.

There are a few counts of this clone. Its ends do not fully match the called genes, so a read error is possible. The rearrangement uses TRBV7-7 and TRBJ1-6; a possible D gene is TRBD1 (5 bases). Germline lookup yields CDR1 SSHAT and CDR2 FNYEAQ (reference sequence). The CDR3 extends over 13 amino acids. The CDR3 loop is CASSVDSYSPLHF. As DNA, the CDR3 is TGTGCTAGCAGCGTAGACAGTTATTCACCCCTCCACTTT. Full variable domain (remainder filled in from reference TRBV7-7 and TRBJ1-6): GAGVSQSPRYKVTKRGQDVTLRCDPISSHATLYWYQQALGQGPEFLTYFNYEAQPDKSGLPSDRFSAERPEGSISTLTIQRTEQRDSAMYRCASSVDSYSPLHFGNGTRLTVT.

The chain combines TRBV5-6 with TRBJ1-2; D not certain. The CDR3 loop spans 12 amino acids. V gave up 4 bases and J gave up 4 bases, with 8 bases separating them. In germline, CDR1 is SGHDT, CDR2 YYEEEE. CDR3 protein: CASSLDGYGYTF. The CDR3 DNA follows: TGTGCCAGCAGCCTGGACGGCTATGGCTACACCTTC. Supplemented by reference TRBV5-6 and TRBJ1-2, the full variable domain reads DAGVTQSPTHLIKTRGQQVTLRCSPKSGHDTVSWYQQALGQGPQFIFQYYEEEERQRGNFPDRFSGHQFPNYSSELNVNALLLGDSALYLCASSLDGYGYTFGSGTRLTVV.

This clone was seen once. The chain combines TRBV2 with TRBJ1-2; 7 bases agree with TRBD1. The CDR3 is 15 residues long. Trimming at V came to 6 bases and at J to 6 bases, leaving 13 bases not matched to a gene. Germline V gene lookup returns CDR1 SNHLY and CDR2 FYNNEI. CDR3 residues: CASRADRVWIHGYTF. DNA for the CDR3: TGTGCCAGCAGGGCTGACAGGGTGTGGATCCATGGCTACACCTTC. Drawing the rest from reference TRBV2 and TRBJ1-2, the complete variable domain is EPEVTQTPSHQVTQMGQEVILRCVPISNHLYFYWYRQILGQKVEFLVSFYNNEISEKSEIFDDQFSVERPDGSNFTLKIRSTKLEDSAMYFCASRADRVWIHGYTFGSGTRLTVV.